This T cell receptor beta chain is from a study of blood T cell repertoires in COVID-19. Overall study context: PBMCs, B-cell-depleted T cells, or T cells provided the cDNA or gDNA that made up the material.

Germline values: CDR1 SGHTA, CDR2 FQGNSA. The CDR3 loop spans 14 amino acids. V shed 5 bases and J shed 4 bases, with 13 bases lying between them. The data were produced by immunoSEQ multiplex PCR, yet TCRdb's version contains in-frame clones alone and is incomplete. The table has 100,000 to 150,000 clones, roughly 80% seen once. Source material: peripheral blood. This rearrangement joins TRBV7-2 to TRBJ2-3, with a tentative D call TRBD2 (6 bases). The sequence was collected from a woman aged 25 to 39 who had recovered from COVID-19. CDR3 in DNA: TGTGCCAGCAGCCACCGGGAGTCAGCAGATACGCAGTATTTT. This codes for CASSHRESADTQYF.